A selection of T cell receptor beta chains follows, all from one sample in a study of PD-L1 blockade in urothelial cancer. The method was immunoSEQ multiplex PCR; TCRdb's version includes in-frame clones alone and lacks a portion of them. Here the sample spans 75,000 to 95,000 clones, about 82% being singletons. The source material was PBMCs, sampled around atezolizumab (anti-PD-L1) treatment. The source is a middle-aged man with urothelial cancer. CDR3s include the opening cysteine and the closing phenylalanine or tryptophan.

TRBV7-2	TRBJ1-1	CASSIGGSTEAFF
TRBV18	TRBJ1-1	CASSPTRTGKGGPNTEAFF
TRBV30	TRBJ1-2	CALTTDGYTF
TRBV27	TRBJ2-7	CAKEAGGYEQYF
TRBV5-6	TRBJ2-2	CASSLAQSNPLAGELFF
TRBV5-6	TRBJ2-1	CASSWPSGNGNEQFF
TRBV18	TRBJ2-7	CASSRGTSSSGRTYEQYF
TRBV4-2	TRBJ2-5	CASSQDSGTSGISLTQYF
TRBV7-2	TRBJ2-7	CASSLVGSGASYEQYF
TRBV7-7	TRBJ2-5	CASSGGQGKTQYF
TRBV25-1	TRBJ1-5	CASSGKDNQPQHF
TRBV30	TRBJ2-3	CAWSVLGQGAADTQYF
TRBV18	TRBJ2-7	CASSLRRDEQYF
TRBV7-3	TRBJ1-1	CASGHTNTEAFF
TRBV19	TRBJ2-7	CASSIMGTGGYEQYF